The 16 T cell receptor beta chains reported below all come from one sample, sequenced in a study of beta chain features in type 1 diabetes. The authors reverse transcribed all of the isolated RNA, so sequencing captured expressed TCRB transcripts. Here immunoSEQ multiplex PCR was the method, and the copy in TCRdb shows in-frame clones only, minus some. The sample records a few hundred thousand clones, 11% being singletons. Sample: naive CD4+ T cells from blood. These receptor sequences come from a woman aged 25 to 45 in good health.

This rearrangement joins TRBV21-1 to TRBJ2-7; the table calls TRBD2, which could not be checked here. TRBV21-1 is given as a pseudogene. The CDR3 length is 14 residues. This CDR3 reads CASSKVVETYEQYF. The CDR3 DNA follows: TGTGCCAGCAGCAAGGTTGTCGAGACCTACGAGCAGTACTTC.

The sample holds a few counts of this clone. The chain couples TRBV4-3 to TRBJ2-2, with TRBD2 identical over 12 bases. This CDR3 comprises 16 residues. V lost 4 bases, J lost 6 bases, and 6 bases stayed unmatched. Looked up from germline, CDR1 is LGHNA and CDR2 is YSLEER. CDR3 nucleotide sequence: TGCGCCAGCAGCCGCAGACTAGCGGGAGATGCCGGGGAGCTGTTTTTT. Translating gives CASSRRLAGDAGELFF.

The chain carries TRBV9 and TRBJ2-3; TRBD2 matches at 9 bases. V lost 7 bases and J lost 0; bases outside the gene matches: 6. CDR3 length: 15 residues. CDR1 and CDR2 from the germline V gene are SGDLS and YYNGEE. DNA for the CDR3: TGTGCCAGCGGAGCGGGGGGCCATAGCACAGATACGCAGTATTTT. Amino acid sequence: CASGAGGHSTDTQYF.

The chain couples TRBV28 to TRBJ2-3, with TRBD1 matching over 9 bases. This CDR3 is built from 17 residues. With V trimmed by 3 bases and J by 0 bases, 7 bases remained unmatched. Per the germline V gene, CDR1 is MDHEN and CDR2 is SYDVKM. The DNA of the CDR3 is TGTGCCAGCAGTTTTGGGACAGGGCAAACTAGCACAGATACGCAGTATTTT. It encodes CASSFGTGQTSTDTQYF.

This clone has only a few counts. The gene calls are TRBV18 and TRBJ2-1, with D maybe TRBD2 (6 bases). The V and J ends lost 2 bases and 10 bases respectively, with 21 bases between them. Germline V gene lookup returns CDR1 KGHSH and CDR2 LQKENI. The CDR3 length is 16 residues. The CDR3: CASSPAASAPRAEQFF. The CDR3 region has the DNA TGTGCCAGCTCACCAGCAGCTAGCGCCCCGAGGGCCGAGCAGTTCTTC.

CDR3 in DNA: TGCGCCAGCAGCTTCTTCGTGGTGGGAGTGGGCACCGGGGAGCTGTTTTTT. Translation gives CASSFFVVGVGTGELFF. The rearrangement joins TRBV5-1 to TRBJ2-2; weak D call: TRBD2 (5 bases). The length of the CDR3 is 17 residues. Germline V gives CDR1 SGHRS, CDR2 YFSETQ. V was shortened by 2 bases and J by 4 bases, with 18 bases between the two germline ends. Combining the CDR3 with reference TRBV5-1 and TRBJ2-2 gives the whole variable domain KAGVTQTPRYLIKTRGQQVTLSCSPISGHRSVSWYQQTPGQGLQFLFEYFSETQRNKGNFPGRFSGRQFSNSRSEMNVSTLELGDSALYLCASSFFVVGVGTGELFFGEGSRLTVL.

This clone was observed a handful of times. The chain combines TRBV5-1 with TRBJ2-3, with D tentatively TRBD2 (6 bases). With 2 bases removed from V and 2 bases from J, the gap between germline ends came to 15 bases. The CDR3 loop spans 16 amino acids. Germline CDR1 is SGHRS and CDR2 is YFSETQ. CDR3 loop: CASSFTAGGVTDTQYF. The CDR3 bases are TGCGCCAGCAGCTTCACAGCGGGTGGGGTCACAGATACGCAGTATTTT.

V is TRBV18 and J is TRBJ2-7; D is unresolved. The CDR3 runs to 12 residues. CDR1 is KGHSH and CDR2 is LQKENI in the germline V gene. Deletions cut 3 bases from V and 6 bases from J, with 9 bases between. The CDR3 spells CASSPAESEQYF. CDR3 DNA sequence: TGTGCCAGCTCACCCGCCGAGAGCGAGCAGTACTTC. Based on the CDR3 plus reference TRBV18 and TRBJ2-7, the full variable domain is NAGVMQNPRHLVRRRGQEARLRCSPMKGHSHVYWYRQLPEEGLKFMVYLQKENIIDESGMPKERFSAEFPKEGPSILRIQQVVRGDSAAYFCASSPAESEQYFGPGTRLTVT.

This chain links TRBV15 with TRBJ1-4; TRBD1 aligns across 7 bases. Unmatched junction bases numbered 4, after V lost 4 bases and J lost 2 bases. There are 15 residues in the CDR3. The germline V gene has CDR1 LNHNV and CDR2 YYDKDF (reference sequence). CDR3 sequence reads: CATSIDRVTNEKLFF. CDR3 DNA: TGTGCCACCAGCATCGACAGGGTGACTAATGAAAAACTGTTTTTT.

The chain carries TRBV28 and TRBJ2-5; 8 bases agree with TRBD2. Trimming took 9 bases from V and 2 from J; bases not matched to a gene: 5. Germline V CDR1 and CDR2: MDHEN, SYDVKM. This CDR3 has 13 amino acids. The CDR3 DNA is TGTGCCAGTTTAGCGGGACATCAAGAGACCCAGTACTTC. Its translation: CASLAGHQETQYF.

The gene calls are TRBV30 and TRBJ2-1; 11 bases are a match to TRBD2. This CDR3 has 14 amino acids. The germline gives CDR1 GTSNPN, CDR2 SVGIG (reference sequence). V lost 3 bases, J lost 4 bases, and 2 bases stayed unmatched. As DNA, the CDR3 is TGTGCCTGGAGGTTAGCGGGAGGGTACAATGAGCAGTTCTTC. Translation gives CAWRLAGGYNEQFF.

This clone came up a few times. The chain links TRBV28 to TRBJ2-1, with D uncertain. The germline CDR1 and CDR2 sequences are MDHEN and SYDVKM. This CDR3 comprises 13 residues. Trimming shortened V by 3 bases and J by 12 bases, and 15 bases separated the two germline ends. The CDR3 loop is CASSFPNSLWQFF. In DNA form, the CDR3 reads TGTGCCAGCAGTTTCCCCAACTCCCTCTGGCAGTTCTTC.

This sequence joins TRBV4-2 and TRBJ1-1; D is possibly TRBD1 (5 bases). The CDR3 runs 14 residues. V lost 4 bases and J lost 1, with 10 bases in between. Germline CDR1 reads LGHNA; CDR2 reads YNFKEQ. The CDR3 loop reads CASSRKTGNTEAFF. The CDR3 coding sequence is TGTGCCAGCAGCCGAAAAACAGGGAACACTGAAGCTTTCTTT.

This clone was seen more than once but under ten times. The rearrangement joins TRBV5-1 to TRBJ2-1; TRBD2 matches 8 bases. The CDR3 contains 16 residues. Trimming at V came to 2 bases and at J to 9 bases, leaving 13 bases not matched to a gene. Germline CDR1 reads SGHRS; CDR2 reads YFSETQ. The CDR3 sequence is CASSFWMTSVDGEQFF. As DNA, the CDR3 is TGCGCCAGCAGCTTCTGGATGACTAGCGTGGATGGTGAGCAGTTCTTC.

This clone was counted only a few times. The V and J genes are TRBV18 and TRBJ2-7; 9 bases are shared with TRBD1. Losses at the gene ends were 5 bases for V and 0 bases for J; bases not matched to a gene: 2. The germline CDR1 and CDR2 sequences are KGHSH and LQKENI. CDR3 size: 14 residues. The CDR3 region is CASSWDRVSYEQYF. The CDR3 bases are TGTGCCAGCTCATGGGACAGGGTCTCCTACGAGCAGTACTTC.

This clone showed up just a few times. The V gene is TRBV28, the J gene TRBJ2-3; 7 bases agree with TRBD2. This CDR3 spans 17 amino acids. Germline loops: CDR1 MDHEN, CDR2 SYDVKM. V shed 2 bases, J shed 2 bases, and the junction held 10 bases outside the gene matches. The CDR3 DNA follows: TGTGCCAGCAGTTTAGGGCTGCCCGGGAGGTACACAGATACGCAGTATTTT. Translated, it gives CASSLGLPGRYTDTQYF.